Given below is one T cell receptor (beta chain) in context. Its antigen remains unidentified. The entry originates in a study of beta chain features in type 1 diabetes. The V and J ends lost 0 bases and 4 bases respectively, with 19 bases between them. Germline V gene data show CDR1 as SGHDN and CDR2 as FVKESK. The CDR3 extends over 18 amino acids. Points from the study as a whole: Among patients, naive, central memory and Treg TCRB repertoires appeared more similar than among healthy donors. TCRB CDR3 length was moderately but significantly reduced in all four CD4+ subsets of Type 1 diabetes patients. Cells that show high TCR expression could be over-represented by cDNA sequencing.

Purity exceeding 98% was reached by all sorted populations. TCRB transcripts that were expressed got sequenced, as all of the isolated RNA had been reverse transcribed. Profiled with immunoSEQ multiplex PCR; TCRdb holds only in-frame clones, not every one. The repertoire consists of approximately 140,000 clones, with 6.5% to 8.5% occurring once and the leading ten covering 1.4%. This clonotype was sampled from a woman under 40 in good health. The chain recombines TRBV14 with TRBJ1-5, with D tentatively TRBD1 (5 bases). The sample was central memory CD4+ T cells from blood. In DNA form, the CDR3 reads TGTGCCAGCAGCCAAGATACCCCCCGGGGGGATGCGAATCAGCCCCAGCATTTT. It encodes CASSQDTPRGDANQPQHF.